Listed below are T cell receptor beta chains from one sample, sequenced in a study of radiation and T cells in renal cell carcinoma. Profiled with immunoSEQ multiplex PCR; TCRdb holds only in-frame clones, not every one. The profile shows more than 150,000 clones, around 90% of them singletons. The sample in question was blood, obtained from a patient whose treatment included radiotherapy and nephrectomy. These receptors originate from a woman in her forties or fifties with renal cell carcinoma. Both conserved end residues are part of each CDR3. D genes are given only for firm matches. Size values are once, few and many counts, or a class for expanded clones, and some rows have none.

v_gene: TRBV7-2; d_gene: .; j_gene: TRBJ2-1; abundance: .; CDR3aa: CASSLPGYGSASYNEQFF; CDR3nt: TGTGCCAGCAGCTTACCCGGGTACGGGTCGGCCTCCTACAATGAGCAGTTCTTC
v_gene: TRBV4-3; d_gene: TRBD2; j_gene: TRBJ2-5; abundance: once; CDR3aa: CASSQETSGGPSVETQYF; CDR3nt: TGCGCCAGCAGCCAAGAAACTAGCGGGGGGCCGAGCGTGGAGACCCAGTACTTC
v_gene: TRBV19; d_gene: .; j_gene: TRBJ2-2; abundance: .; CDR3aa: CASSIAGGWTGELFF; CDR3nt: TGTGCCAGTAGTATAGCAGGGGGGTGGACCGGGGAGCTGTTTTTT
v_gene: TRBV2; d_gene: TRBD2; j_gene: TRBJ2-1; abundance: once; CDR3aa: CASSEGVAGGIREQFF; CDR3nt: TGTGCCAGCAGTGAAGGGGTCGCGGGGGGCATTAGGGAGCAGTTCTTC
v_gene: TRBV25-1; d_gene: TRBD1; j_gene: TRBJ2-5; abundance: .; CDR3aa: CASSARQGAGETQYF; CDR3nt: TGTGCCAGCAGTGCTCGACAGGGGGCGGGGGAGACCCAGTACTTC
v_gene: TRBV5-1; d_gene: .; j_gene: TRBJ2-7; abundance: .; CDR3aa: CASSLAWAGADEQYF; CDR3nt: TGCGCCAGCAGCTTGGCCTGGGCAGGGGCGGACGAGCAGTACTTC
v_gene: TRBV5-1; d_gene: .; j_gene: TRBJ2-7; abundance: .; CDR3aa: CASREGGGYEQYF; CDR3nt: TGCGCCAGCCGCGAAGGGGGGGGCTACGAGCAGTACTTC
v_gene: TRBV7-9; d_gene: TRBD1; j_gene: TRBJ2-7; abundance: .; CDR3aa: CASSGGQGIYEQYF; CDR3nt: TGTGCCAGCAGCGGCGGACAGGGTATCTACGAGCAGTACTTC
v_gene: TRBV19; d_gene: TRBD1; j_gene: TRBJ2-3; abundance: .; CDR3aa: CASSVQGAKHTQYF; CDR3nt: TGTGCCAGTAGTGTGCAGGGGGCGAAGCATACGCAGTATTTT
v_gene: TRBV5-1; d_gene: .; j_gene: TRBJ1-1; abundance: .; CDR3aa: CASSRGSGMNTEAFF; CDR3nt: TGCGCCAGCAGTCGTGGCAGTGGGATGAACACTGAAGCTTTCTTT
v_gene: TRBV25-1; d_gene: .; j_gene: TRBJ1-2; abundance: .; CDR3aa: CASSQSGGWGYTF; CDR3nt: TGTGCCAGCAGTCAATCCGGGGGGTGGGGCTACACCTTC
v_gene: TRBV7-2; d_gene: TRBD2; j_gene: TRBJ2-5; abundance: .; CDR3aa: CASRLTSGGAGLETQYF; CDR3nt: TGTGCCAGCAGGTTGACTAGCGGGGGGGCCGGATTAGAGACCCAGTACTTC
v_gene: TRBV9; d_gene: .; j_gene: TRBJ1-1; abundance: .; CDR3aa: CASSVFWVSEAFF; CDR3nt: TGTGCCAGCAGCGTATTCTGGGTCAGTGAAGCTTTCTTT
v_gene: TRBV29-1; d_gene: TRBD1; j_gene: TRBJ1-4; abundance: .; CDR3aa: CSVAAGQSNEKLFF; CDR3nt: TGCAGCGTAGCCGCGGGACAGTCGAATGAAAAACTGTTTTTT
v_gene: TRBV19; d_gene: .; j_gene: TRBJ1-6; abundance: .; CDR3aa: CASSIDGGSSYNSPLHF; CDR3nt: TGTGCCAGTAGTATCGACGGGGGTAGCTCCTATAATTCACCCCTCCACTTT
v_gene: TRBV5-1; d_gene: TRBD2; j_gene: TRBJ2-5; abundance: .; CDR3aa: CASSLRTSGGAGTQYF; CDR3nt: TGCGCCAGCAGCCTCCGGACTAGCGGGGGGGCGGGGACCCAGTACTTC
v_gene: TRBV28; d_gene: .; j_gene: TRBJ1-5; abundance: .; CDR3aa: CASGASNQPQHF; CDR3nt: TGTGCCAGCGGGGCGAGCAATCAGCCCCAGCATTTT
v_gene: TRBV5-4; d_gene: TRBD1; j_gene: TRBJ2-1; abundance: .; CDR3aa: CASSARQGEHEQFF; CDR3nt: TGTGCCAGCAGCGCCCGACAGGGGGAACATGAGCAGTTCTTC
v_gene: TRBV18; d_gene: .; j_gene: TRBJ1-3; abundance: .; CDR3aa: CASSPDFGNTIYF; CDR3nt: TGTGCCAGCTCACCGGATTTTGGAAACACCATATATTTT
v_gene: TRBV5-5; d_gene: .; j_gene: TRBJ1-2; abundance: .; CDR3aa: CASSLGPNRGYTF; CDR3nt: TGTGCCAGCAGCCTGGGACCAAATCGGGGCTACACCTTC
v_gene: TRBV9; d_gene: TRBD1; j_gene: TRBJ1-3; abundance: .; CDR3aa: CASSVAVTGPGSGNTIYF; CDR3nt: TGTGCCAGCAGCGTAGCGGTGACAGGGCCAGGCTCTGGAAACACCATATATTTT
v_gene: TRBV25-1; d_gene: .; j_gene: TRBJ2-1; abundance: once; CDR3aa: CASMGVSYNEQFF; CDR3nt: TGTGCCAGCATGGGGGTTTCCTACAATGAGCAGTTCTTC
v_gene: TRBV9; d_gene: TRBD1; j_gene: TRBJ2-1; abundance: .; CDR3aa: CASSATGQRPYNEQFF; CDR3nt: TGTGCCAGCAGCGCCACGGGACAGCGACCCTACAATGAGCAGTTCTTC
v_gene: TRBV5-6; d_gene: .; j_gene: TRBJ2-2; abundance: once; CDR3aa: CASSVPGGLNTGELFF; CDR3nt: TGTGCCAGCAGCGTCCCCGGGGGGCTGAACACCGGGGAGCTGTTTTTT
v_gene: TRBV28; d_gene: TRBD1; j_gene: TRBJ1-1; abundance: .; CDR3aa: CASSSGGSGTAEAFF; CDR3nt: TGTGCCAGCAGCTCAGGGGGCTCGGGAACGGCTGAAGCTTTCTTT
v_gene: TRBV2; d_gene: .; j_gene: TRBJ1-2; abundance: once; CDR3aa: CASSEDRGEGYTF; CDR3nt: TGTGCCAGCAGTGAGGACCGGGGGGAAGGCTACACCTTC
v_gene: TRBV6-5; d_gene: .; j_gene: TRBJ1-2; abundance: .; CDR3aa: CASSYSIAINYGYTF; CDR3nt: TGTGCCAGCAGTTACTCGATAGCAATAAACTATGGCTACACCTTC
v_gene: TRBV4-1; d_gene: .; j_gene: TRBJ1-1; abundance: .; CDR3aa: CASSQVQGKNTEAFF; CDR3nt: TGCGCCAGCAGCCAAGTTCAGGGGAAGAACACTGAAGCTTTCTTT
v_gene: TRBV2; d_gene: TRBD1; j_gene: TRBJ2-1; abundance: once; CDR3aa: CASSGDRVSNEQFF; CDR3nt: TGTGCCAGCAGTGGGGACAGGGTCAGCAATGAGCAGTTCTTC
v_gene: TRBV7-9; d_gene: .; j_gene: TRBJ1-4; abundance: .; CDR3aa: CASSPEGSWEKLFF; CDR3nt: TGTGCCAGCAGCCCGGAGGGGAGTTGGGAAAAACTGTTTTTT
v_gene: TRBV19; d_gene: .; j_gene: TRBJ2-1; abundance: once; CDR3aa: CASSPTPQSSYNEQFF; CDR3nt: TGTGCCAGTAGTCCAACCCCCCAGAGCTCCTACAATGAGCAGTTCTTC
v_gene: TRBV18; d_gene: .; j_gene: TRBJ2-1; abundance: .; CDR3aa: CASSPTLPSSNEQFF; CDR3nt: TGTGCCAGCTCACCAACTCTTCCCTCTAGCAATGAGCAGTTCTTC
v_gene: TRBV18; d_gene: .; j_gene: TRBJ1-1; abundance: .; CDR3aa: CASSPPSRGAGLNTEAFF; CDR3nt: TGTGCCAGCTCACCACCGAGTCGTGGGGCAGGTTTGAACACTGAAGCTTTCTTT
v_gene: TRBV18; d_gene: TRBD1; j_gene: TRBJ1-1; abundance: .; CDR3aa: CASSSDRGRDTEAFF; CDR3nt: TGTGCCAGCTCATCCGACAGGGGAAGGGACACTGAAGCTTTCTTT
v_gene: TRBV5-8; d_gene: .; j_gene: TRBJ2-3; abundance: .; CDR3aa: CASSLRGSDTQYF; CDR3nt: TGTGCCAGCAGCTTAAGGGGTTCAGATACGCAGTATTTT
v_gene: TRBV5-4; d_gene: .; j_gene: TRBJ2-3; abundance: .; CDR3aa: CASSLEQVSTDTQYF; CDR3nt: TGTGCCAGCAGCTTGGAACAGGTCAGCACAGATACGCAGTATTTT
v_gene: TRBV18; d_gene: .; j_gene: TRBJ2-6; abundance: .; CDR3aa: CASSLDRISGANVLTF; CDR3nt: TGTGCCAGCTCACTCGACAGGATCTCTGGGGCCAACGTCCTGACTTTC
v_gene: TRBV29-1; d_gene: TRBD1; j_gene: TRBJ2-7; abundance: .; CDR3aa: CSVLTGQGSEQYF; CDR3nt: TGCAGCGTTCTAACGGGACAGGGATCCGAGCAGTACTTC
v_gene: TRBV7-2; d_gene: TRBD1; j_gene: TRBJ2-2; abundance: .; CDR3aa: CASSSLGTGPRRDTGELFF; CDR3nt: TGTGCCAGCAGCTCGCTCGGGACAGGCCCCCGAAGGGACACCGGGGAGCTGTTTTTT
v_gene: TRBV2; d_gene: TRBD1; j_gene: TRBJ1-1; abundance: .; CDR3aa: CASKATGTTEAFF; CDR3nt: TGTGCCAGCAAGGCGACAGGGACCACTGAAGCTTTCTTT
v_gene: TRBV10-3; d_gene: .; j_gene: TRBJ2-7; abundance: .; CDR3aa: CAIRAGVAEIYEQYF; CDR3nt: TGTGCCATCAGGGCCGGGGTAGCGGAAATCTACGAGCAGTACTTC
v_gene: TRBV9; d_gene: TRBD2; j_gene: TRBJ2-7; abundance: .; CDR3aa: CASSVNPSGAYEQYF; CDR3nt: TGTGCCAGCAGCGTAAATCCTAGCGGGGCTTACGAGCAGTACTTC
v_gene: TRBV27; d_gene: .; j_gene: TRBJ2-7; abundance: .; CDR3aa: CASSIPGTPSYEQYF; CDR3nt: TGTGCCAGCAGTATCCCCGGGACCCCTTCCTACGAGCAGTACTTC
v_gene: TRBV19; d_gene: TRBD1; j_gene: TRBJ1-2; abundance: .; CDR3aa: CASSSDRPGQGNYGYTF; CDR3nt: TGTGCCAGTAGTAGCGACCGCCCGGGACAGGGTAACTATGGCTACACCTTC
v_gene: TRBV29-1; d_gene: TRBD2; j_gene: TRBJ2-5; abundance: .; CDR3aa: CSVEDPASGGVETQYF; CDR3nt: TGCAGCGTTGAAGATCCCGCTAGCGGGGGGGTCGAGACCCAGTACTTC
v_gene: TRBV6-4; d_gene: .; j_gene: TRBJ1-3; abundance: .; CDR3aa: CASRGRGSDSGNTIYF; CDR3nt: TGTGCCAGCAGGGGGAGGGGTTCGGATTCTGGAAACACCATATATTTT
v_gene: TRBV7-9; d_gene: .; j_gene: TRBJ2-2; abundance: .; CDR3aa: CASSFKRGNTGELFF; CDR3nt: TGTGCCAGCAGCTTCAAACGGGGGAACACCGGGGAGCTGTTTTTT
v_gene: TRBV2; d_gene: .; j_gene: TRBJ2-5; abundance: .; CDR3aa: CASRAGLGRETQYF; CDR3nt: TGTGCCAGCAGAGCCGGACTGGGCAGGGAGACCCAGTACTTC
v_gene: TRBV25-1; d_gene: .; j_gene: TRBJ1-2; abundance: .; CDR3aa: CASSDSTENYGYTF; CDR3nt: TGTGCCAGCAGTGATTCGACAGAGAACTATGGCTACACCTTC
v_gene: TRBV7-2; d_gene: .; j_gene: TRBJ2-3; abundance: .; CDR3aa: CASSRGLTVDTQYF; CDR3nt: TGTGCCAGCAGCCGGGGCCTCACGGTGGATACGCAGTATTTT
v_gene: TRBV18; d_gene: TRBD1; j_gene: TRBJ1-6; abundance: once; CDR3aa: CASSLAGQSSSYNSPLHF; CDR3nt: TGTGCCAGCTCCTTGGCGGGACAGTCTAGCTCCTATAATTCACCCCTCCACTTT
v_gene: TRBV2; d_gene: TRBD2; j_gene: TRBJ2-1; abundance: .; CDR3aa: CASSPLAGGYNEQFF; CDR3nt: TGTGCCAGCAGTCCTTTAGCGGGGGGCTACAATGAGCAGTTCTTC
v_gene: TRBV7-9; d_gene: TRBD1; j_gene: TRBJ1-2; abundance: .; CDR3aa: CASSLARDRGGYTF; CDR3nt: TGTGCCAGCAGCTTAGCGAGGGACAGGGGCGGCTACACCTTC
v_gene: TRBV6-5; d_gene: .; j_gene: TRBJ2-7; abundance: .; CDR3aa: CASSYRDSSSYEQYF; CDR3nt: TGTGCCAGCAGTTATCGGGATTCGAGCTCCTACGAGCAGTACTTC
v_gene: TRBV6-6; d_gene: .; j_gene: TRBJ1-5; abundance: few; CDR3aa: CASSKGPVDNQPQHF; CDR3nt: TGTGCCAGCAGTAAGGGGCCTGTTGACAATCAGCCCCAGCATTTT